The TCR beta chain under discussion was sequenced for a study of CD8 T cells in Susac syndrome. Findings and limits, study-wide: It was acknowledged by the study that relatively few individuals were included in its TCR sequencing and HLA analysis.

TEMRA cells were FACS-enriched and CD8+ and CD4+ T cells negatively isolated. There are 15 residues in the CDR3. V dropped 4 bases and J dropped 0 bases, with 13 bases sitting between them. Per the germline V gene, CDR1 is GTSNPN and CDR2 is SVGIG (reference sequence). A remark on this clonotype: Its matching antigen is unknown.

It was with random hexamers that about 0.45 to 1 ug RNA was reverse transcribed. By means of immunoSEQ multiplex PCR, TCR beta CDR3 spanning 54 Vbeta and 13 Jbeta underwent amplification. Via MiXCR, TCRdb re-called the immunoSEQ multiplex PCR reads, giving one row per CDR3 protein. This table holds about 400,000 distinct CDR3 sequences, 85% to 90% found once. Input material: CD8+ T cells from PBMCs. The genes are TRBV30 and TRBJ2-1; D is possibly TRBD1 or TRBD2 (5 bases each). The TCR comes from a human donor with multiple sclerosis. The CDR3 coding sequence is TGTGCCTGGAAGGGGCGGGTGAGCTCCTACAATGAGCAGTTCTTC. This sequence encodes CAWKGRVSSYNEQFF.